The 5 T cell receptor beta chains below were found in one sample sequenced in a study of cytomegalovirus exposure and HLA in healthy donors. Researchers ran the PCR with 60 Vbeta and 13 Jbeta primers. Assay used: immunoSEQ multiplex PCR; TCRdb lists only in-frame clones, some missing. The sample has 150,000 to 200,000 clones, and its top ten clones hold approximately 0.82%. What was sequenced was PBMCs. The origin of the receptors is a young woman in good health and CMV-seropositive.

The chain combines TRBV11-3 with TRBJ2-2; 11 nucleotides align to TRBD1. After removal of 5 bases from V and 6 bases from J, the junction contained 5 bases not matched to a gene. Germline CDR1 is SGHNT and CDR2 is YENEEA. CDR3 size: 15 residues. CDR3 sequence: CASSPDRGRAGELFF. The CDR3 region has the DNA TGTGCCAGCAGCCCGGACAGGGGGCGCGCCGGGGAGCTGTTTTTT.

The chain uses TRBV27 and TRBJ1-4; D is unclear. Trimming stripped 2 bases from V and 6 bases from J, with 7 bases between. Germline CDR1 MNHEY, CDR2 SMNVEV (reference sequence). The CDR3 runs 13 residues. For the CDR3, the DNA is TGTGCCAGCAGTTTAAGCTCGCATGAAAAACTGTTTTTT. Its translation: CASSLSSHEKLFF.

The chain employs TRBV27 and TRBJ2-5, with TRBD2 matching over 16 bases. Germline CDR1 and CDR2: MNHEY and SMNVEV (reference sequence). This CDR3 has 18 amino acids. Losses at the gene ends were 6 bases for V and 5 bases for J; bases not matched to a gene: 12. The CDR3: CASSWVGTSGGAPETQYF. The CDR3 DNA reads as TGTGCCAGCAGCTGGGTCGGGACTAGCGGGGGGGCCCCCGAGACCCAGTACTTC.

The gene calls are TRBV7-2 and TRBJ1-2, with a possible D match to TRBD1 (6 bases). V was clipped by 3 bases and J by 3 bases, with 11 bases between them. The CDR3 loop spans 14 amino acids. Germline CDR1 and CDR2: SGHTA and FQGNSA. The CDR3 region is CASSLGGGDYGYTF. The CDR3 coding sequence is TGTGCCAGCAGCTTGGGGGGGGGCGACTATGGCTACACCTTC.

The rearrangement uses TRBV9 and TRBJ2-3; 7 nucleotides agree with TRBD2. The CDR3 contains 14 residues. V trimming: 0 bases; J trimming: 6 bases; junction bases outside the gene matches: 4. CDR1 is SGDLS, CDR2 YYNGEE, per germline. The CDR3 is CASSVVAGGDTQYF. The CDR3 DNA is TGTGCCAGCAGCGTAGTGGCCGGGGGGGATACGCAGTATTTT.